Sequencing of this T cell receptor (beta chain) was carried out in a study of blood T cell repertoires in COVID-19. Overall study context: The origin of the acute and convalescent COVID-19 samples was the United States, Italy and Spain. Nucleic acid was either cDNA or gDNA, and it came from T cells, B-cell-depleted T cells, or PBMCs.

Per the study methods: Estimation of nucleated cell counts was performed using reference gene primer amplification. Measured with immunoSEQ multiplex PCR; TCRdb has only the in-frame clones, and not every one. Clone size and V and J calls were adopted from that table, with D and trimming inferred from the DNA. The table includes a few hundred thousand clones, nearly 90% detected once. This CDR3 has 13 amino acids. Deletions cut 5 bases from V and 1 base from J, with 8 bases between. CDR1 is KGHSH and CDR2 is LQKENI in the germline V gene. What the recovered Cohort 3 donors had was two negative PCRs, clearance, or symptom resolution.

The material sequenced was PBMCs or T cells enriched from blood (not recorded which). V usage is TRBV18 and J usage is TRBJ1-1, with D possibly matching TRBD1 (5 bases). This sequence was found in an older woman who had recovered from COVID-19. The CDR3 DNA is TGTGCCAGCTCAAGGACACCGAACACTGAAGCTTTCTTT. Amino acid sequence: CASSRTPNTEAFF.